These T cell receptor beta chains were read from a single sample in a study of cytomegalovirus exposure and HLA in healthy donors. TCRdb's copy holds only in-frame clones and misses some; the assay was immunoSEQ multiplex PCR. Of 150,000 to 200,000 clones in the sample, about 86% are singletons; the top ten hold around 2.4%. The sample was PBMCs. Receptor source: a woman aged 18-30 years in good health and CMV-seronegative. CDR3s include the opening cysteine and the closing phenylalanine or tryptophan. A D gene is named only where the DNA matches it firmly. The listing skips clone size in some rows; elsewhere it reads once, few, many or a size class.

v_call,cdr3_length,d_call,clone_size,j_call,cdr3_aa,cdr3_nt
TRBV7-6,15,TRBD1,.,TRBJ2-1,CASSLRQGGQNEQFF,TGTGCCAGCAGCCTGAGACAGGGGGGCCAGAATGAGCAGTTCTTC
TRBV10-3,14,TRBD1,.,TRBJ1-3,CASTGTGAGNTIYF,TGTGCCTCAACCGGGACAGGGGCTGGAAACACCATATATTTT
TRBV9,16,.,.,TRBJ2-1,CASSVAVTAFYNEQFF,TGTGCCAGCAGCGTAGCGGTGACAGCTTTCTACAATGAGCAGTTCTTC
TRBV5-6,16,TRBD1,.,TRBJ1-2,CASSLARQGPNYGYTF,TGTGCCAGCAGCTTGGCTAGACAGGGTCCCAACTATGGCTACACCTTC
TRBV5-6,15,.,.,TRBJ2-7,CASSLVDSRTYEQYF,TGTGCCAGCAGCTTGGTTGACAGCCGAACCTACGAGCAGTACTTC
TRBV7-2,14,TRBD1,.,TRBJ2-7,CASSPRQGGYEQYF,TGTGCCAGCAGCCCCCGACAGGGGGGGTACGAGCAGTACTTC
TRBV27,13,TRBD1,.,TRBJ1-2,CASRDRVGYGYTF,TGTGCCAGCCGGGACAGGGTCGGCTATGGCTACACCTTC
TRBV5-1,14,.,few,TRBJ1-2,CASSSGDRGNGYTF,TGCGCCAGCAGCTCAGGGGATCGGGGAAATGGCTACACCTTC
TRBV7-2,15,.,.,TRBJ2-7,CASSRAWEATYEQYF,TGTGCCAGCAGCCGAGCGTGGGAGGCTACCTACGAGCAGTACTTC
TRBV12-1,17,.,.,TRBJ2-7,CASSFLEVAGVSYEQYF,TGTGCCAGCAGCTTTCTTGAGGTAGCGGGAGTCTCCTACGAGCAGTACTTC
TRBV5-6,16,TRBD1,.,TRBJ2-2,CASSLDGTGYRGELFF,TGTGCCAGCAGCTTGGACGGGACAGGGTACAGAGGGGAGCTGTTTTTT
TRBV29-1,13,.,.,TRBJ2-3,CSVGGFDTDTQYF,TGCAGCGTTGGCGGATTCGACACAGATACGCAGTATTTT
TRBV7-8,15,TRBD1,.,TRBJ2-1,CASSFGGTGGSEQFF,TGTGCCAGCAGCTTCGGGGGGACAGGGGGAAGTGAGCAGTTCTTC
TRBV30,13,.,.,TRBJ1-2,CAWSAGDYYGYTF,TGTGCCTGGAGTGCGGGGGATTACTATGGCTACACCTTC
TRBV5-1,16,TRBD1,.,TRBJ2-3,CASSFRGQGYADTQYF,TGCGCCAGCAGCTTCAGGGGACAGGGATACGCAGATACGCAGTATTTT
TRBV5-4,15,TRBD2,.,TRBJ2-1,CASSLAGGRVNEQFF,TGTGCCAGCAGCTTAGCGGGGGGGCGGGTCAATGAGCAGTTCTTC
TRBV27,14,TRBD1,.,TRBJ2-7,CASSPRDSTYEQYF,TGTGCCAGCAGTCCCCGGGACAGTACCTACGAGCAGTACTTC
TRBV12-1,17,.,few,TRBJ1-5,CASRPPSGEDSNQPQHF,TGTGCCAGCAGGCCACCATCGGGAGAGGATAGCAATCAGCCCCAGCATTTT